The 10 T cell receptor beta chains below all came from one sample that was sequenced in a study of shared T cell receptors in the human thymus. The data were produced by immunoSEQ multiplex PCR, yet TCRdb's version contains in-frame clones alone and is incomplete. The table shows 500,000 to 850,000 clones, with approximately 89% occurring only once. This sample also appeared in a second study, on human thymus T cells.

Sequencing was performed on thymocytes. All receptors come from a boy in the first two years of life with a congenital heart defect.

The chain recombines TRBV5-1 with TRBJ2-7, with TRBD1 identical over 9 bases. Germline CDR1 and CDR2: SGHRS and YFSETQ. There are 15 residues in the CDR3. J was trimmed by 5 bases and V by 3 bases; bases with no gene match: 9. DNA of the CDR3: TGCGCCAGCAGCTCGGAGGCGGACAGGGGACACGAGCAGTACTTC. Protein sequence: CASSSEADRGHEQYF.

V usage is TRBV7-2 and J usage is TRBJ2-7; perhaps TRBD2 as D (6 bases). CDR1 is SGHTA and CDR2 is FQGNSA in the germline V gene. The CDR3 is 14 amino acids. Trimming cost V 5 bases and J 4 bases, with 15 bases left between them. CDR3 loop: CASSRGEVGYEQYF. DNA of the CDR3: TGTGCCAGCAGCCGCGGGGAGGTTGGTTACGAGCAGTACTTC.

The chain is built from TRBV4-2 and TRBJ1-1; no clear D. The CDR3 runs 18 residues. Trimming removed 4 bases from V and 0 bases from J, with 21 bases in between. Germline-derived CDR1 and CDR2 are LGHNA and YNFKEQ. The CDR3 loop is CASSLFGGAPAVNTEAFF. In nucleotides, the CDR3 is TGTGCCAGCAGCCTATTTGGTGGTGCGCCGGCGGTGAACACTGAAGCTTTCTTT.

This rearrangement joins TRBV5-4 to TRBJ1-2; 7 bases line up with TRBD1. This CDR3 region has 12 residues. The V gene's germline CDR1 is SGHNT and CDR2 YYREEE (reference sequence). V was clipped by 6 bases and J by 6 bases; unmatched bases: 5. The chain's CDR3 is CASTEGADGYTF. CDR3 DNA sequence: TGTGCCAGCACGGAGGGGGCGGATGGCTACACCTTC.

The V gene is TRBV29-1, the J gene TRBJ2-7; D not resolved. Germline V CDR1 and CDR2: SQVTM, ANQGSEA. The CDR3 runs to 14 residues. The germline V and J ends were trimmed by 4 bases and 2 bases, with 15 bases remaining between them. This CDR3 is CSVVSSENPYEQYF. CDR3 nucleotides: TGCAGCGTTGTATCCAGCGAGAATCCCTACGAGCAGTACTTC.

The chain carries TRBV4-3 and TRBJ1-1; D is unclear. The germline V gene has CDR1 LGHNA and CDR2 YSLEER. The CDR3 covers 16 residues. With 0 bases removed from V and 1 base from J, the gap between germline ends came to 12 bases. This CDR3 reads CASSQEIREGNTEAFF. The CDR3 DNA follows: TGCGCCAGCAGCCAAGAAATTCGTGAGGGGAACACTGAAGCTTTCTTT.

This chain joins TRBV28 and TRBJ2-1; TRBD1 agrees at 7 bases. The CDR3 runs to 15 residues. V lost 5 bases and J lost 4; bases outside the gene matches: 8. Germline V gives CDR1 MDHEN, CDR2 SYDVKM. The CDR3 sequence: CASSDRDRFYNEQFF. The CDR3 DNA reads as TGTGCCAGCAGTGACCGGGACAGATTTTACAATGAGCAGTTCTTC.

The chain links TRBV5-4 to TRBJ1-1; 8 nucleotides match TRBD1. This CDR3 is built from 15 residues. The V and J ends lost 0 bases and 6 bases, in that order; junction bases with no gene match: 7. Germline CDR1 SGHNT, CDR2 YYREEE (reference sequence). CDR3 in DNA: TGTGCCAGCAGCTTGGGGGTCACAGGGGGGGCTGAAGCTTTCTTT. Translating it yields CASSLGVTGGAEAFF.

This sequence joins TRBV2 and TRBJ1-5, with unresolved D. V gave up 1 base and J gave up 5 bases, with 9 bases separating them. The germline V gene encodes CDR1 SNHLY and CDR2 FYNNEI. This CDR3 is 14 amino acids long. The CDR3: CASSEDMVDQPQHF. The CDR3 region has the DNA TGTGCCAGCAGTGAAGACATGGTCGATCAGCCCCAGCATTTT. The full variable domain, in which reference TRBV2 and TRBJ1-5 provide the parts outside the CDR3, is EPEVTQTPSHQVTQMGQEVILRCVPISNHLYFYWYRQILGQKVEFLVSFYNNEISEKSEIFDDQFSVERPDGSNFTLKIRSTKLEDSAMYFCASSEDMVDQPQHFGDGTRLSIL.

The gene calls are TRBV6-1 and TRBJ1-6; D is perhaps TRBD1 (6 bases). The germline V gene has CDR1 MNHNS and CDR2 SASEGT. Deletions cut 6 bases from V and 4 bases from J, with 7 bases between. The CDR3 sequence is 13 residues long. The CDR3 region is CASRGGYNSPLHF. In DNA, the CDR3 is TGTGCCAGCAGAGGGGGATATAATTCACCCCTCCACTTT.